The rows below give T cell receptor beta chains drawn from one sample of a study of T cell responses to AZD1222 COVID-19 vaccine. Method: immunoSEQ multiplex PCR; TCRdb's copy keeps in-frame clones and lacks some. The table shows about 94,000 clones, with roughly 88% occurring only once. Sequenced material: peripheral blood, taken on day 0 of AZD1222 vaccination. Receptor source: an adult in good health. The CDR3 runs from the conserved cysteine through the conserved F or W. A D gene is named only where the DNA matches it firmly. Clone size is stated in some rows and not others, as once, few, many or a class when expanded.

TRBJ2-5 | NA | NA | TRBV4-3 | CASSQDTGKETQYF | TGCGCCAGCAGCCAAGACACAGGGAAAGAGACCCAGTACTTC
TRBJ1-4 | NA | TRBD1 | TRBV19 | CASSIGGQSNEKLFF | TGTGCCAGTAGTATCGGGGGACAGAGCAATGAAAAACTGTTTTTT
TRBJ2-3 | NA | TRBD2 | TRBV7-9 | CASSSLAGAPSEQYF | TGTGCCAGCAGCTCACTAGCGGGGGCGCCCTCAGAGCAGTATTTT
TRBJ1-6 | NA | NA | TRBV12-3/TRBV12-4 | CASTGAGSPLHF | TGTGCCAGCACTGGAGCGGGTTCACCCCTCCACTTT
TRBJ1-2 | NA | NA | TRBV6-1 | CASSENRVGYGYTF | TGTGCCAGCAGTGAAAACAGGGTGGGCTATGGCTACACCTTC
TRBJ1-1 | NA | NA | TRBV5-6 | CASSLAGRTEAFF | TGTGCCAGCAGCTTGGCTGGGCGCACTGAAGCTTTCTTT
TRBJ1-6 | NA | TRBD1 | TRBV5-1 | CASGQGSYNSPLHF | TGCGCCAGCGGACAGGGGAGCTATAATTCACCCCTCCACTTT
TRBJ1-2 | NA | TRBD1 | TRBV13 | CASSLGRRQGHGYTF | TGTGCCAGCAGCTTAGGACGGAGACAGGGACATGGCTACACCTTC
TRBJ2-4 | NA | NA | TRBV21-1 | CASSKRPRQGSKNIQYF | TGTGCCAGCAGCAAACGCCCAAGACAGGGCTCCAAAAACATTCAGTACTTC
TRBJ1-5 | few | TRBD1 | TRBV19 | CASSIDKGQGHQPQHF | TGTGCCAGTAGTATAGATAAAGGACAGGGTCACCAGCCCCAGCATTTT
TRBJ1-1 | NA | NA | TRBV5-1 | CASSLSVGRTRTTEAFF | TGCGCCAGCAGCTTGAGTGTGGGGCGGACCCGAACAACTGAAGCTTTCTTT
TRBJ2-7 | NA | NA | TRBV30 | CAWSGYGGDGYEQYF | TGTGCCTGGAGTGGTTATGGTGGAGATGGCTACGAGCAGTACTTC
TRBJ1-6 | few | NA | TRBV7-2 | CASSYPGVVNSPLHF | TGTGCCAGCAGCTATCCAGGGGTAGTAAATTCACCCCTCCACTTT
TRBJ1-1 | NA | NA | TRBV7-3 | CASSLNRDTEAFF | TGTGCCAGCAGCTTAAATCGGGACACTGAAGCTTTCTTT
TRBJ2-7 | NA | NA | TRBV11-1 | CASSLEVKGYEQYF | TGTGCCAGCAGCTTAGAGGTCAAGGGCTACGAGCAGTACTTC
TRBJ2-1 | NA | NA | TRBV13 | CASSQAGAEQFF | TGTGCCAGCAGCCAAGCCGGGGCTGAGCAGTTCTTC
TRBJ2-5 | NA | NA | TRBV6-5 | CASSYGGRVQETQYF | TGTGCCAGCAGTTACGGGGGCAGGGTACAAGAGACCCAGTACTTC
TRBJ1-6 | NA | NA | TRBV5-1 | CASSLALTGNSPLHF | TGCGCCAGCAGCTTGGCCTTGACGGGTAATTCACCCCTCCACTTT
TRBJ1-4 | once | TRBD1 | TRBV19 | CASRPLGTDGEKLFF | TGTGCCAGTAGACCCCTGGGGACAGACGGTGAAAAACTGTTTTTT
TRBJ2-7 | NA | TRBD1 | TRBV5-4 | CASSLAGTGGSREQYF | TGTGCCAGCAGCTTGGCTGGGACAGGGGGTAGTCGCGAGCAGTACTTC
TRBJ2-7 | NA | TRBD1 | TRBV4-2 | CASSQDGGQGYEQYF | TGTGCCAGCAGCCAAGATGGGGGACAGGGGTACGAGCAGTACTTC
TRBJ1-2 | once | TRBD1 | TRBV15 | CATSTRQGARGYTF | TGTGCCACCAGCACGAGACAGGGGGCGCGCGGCTACACCTTC
TRBJ2-3 | NA | NA | TRBV10-3 | CAISGDTDTQYF | TGTGCCATCAGTGGAGACACAGATACGCAGTATTTT
TRBJ1-1 | once | TRBD1 | TRBV23-1 | CASRHDRVGVNTEAFF | TGCGCCAGCAGACATGACAGGGTCGGAGTGAACACTGAAGCTTTCTTT
TRBJ1-4 | NA | NA | TRBV7-2 | CASSSQGNGPTNEKLFF | TGTGCCAGCAGTAGCCAGGGAAATGGCCCAACTAATGAAAAACTGTTTTTT
TRBJ1-6 | NA | NA | TRBV20-1 | CSASTGGLMGSYNSPLHF | TGCAGTGCTAGTACCGGGGGGCTAATGGGCTCCTATAATTCACCCCTCCACTTT
TRBJ1-3 | NA | NA | TRBV19 | CASRALDSFSGNTIYF | TGTGCCAGTCGAGCTCTCGACAGCTTTTCTGGAAACACCATATATTTT
TRBJ2-1 | NA | TRBD1 | TRBV5-1 | CASSLPGTGTYNEQFF | TGCGCCAGCAGCTTACCCGGGACAGGAACCTACAATGAGCAGTTCTTC
TRBJ2-7 | NA | NA | TRBV7-6 | CASSPRGADYEQYF | TGTGCCAGCAGCCCTAGGGGGGCGGACTACGAGCAGTACTTC
TRBJ1-1 | NA | NA | TRBV19 | CASMTYKNTEAFF | TGTGCCAGCATGACGTATAAGAACACTGAAGCTTTCTTT
TRBJ1-1 | NA | NA | TRBV30 | CAWSVDFSDTEAFF | TGTGCCTGGAGTGTAGACTTCTCAGACACTGAAGCTTTCTTT
TRBJ2-2 | NA | TRBD1 | TRBV5-6 | CASSFSGTGETGELFF | TGTGCCAGCAGCTTCTCCGGGACAGGGGAGACCGGGGAGCTGTTTTTT
TRBJ1-5 | NA | TRBD1 | TRBV5-1 | CASSSGQGDQPQHF | TGCGCCAGCAGCTCGGGACAGGGGGATCAGCCCCAGCATTTT
TRBJ1-3 | NA | NA | TRBV13 | CASSLGGFSGNTIYF | TGTGCCAGCAGCTTAGGCGGGTTCTCTGGAAACACCATATATTTT
TRBJ2-3 | NA | NA | TRBV29-1 | CSVGSTVTDTQYF | TGCAGCGTTGGATCGACAGTCACAGATACGCAGTATTTT
TRBJ2-7 | NA | TRBD1 | TRBV6-1 | CASSEAGTVYEQYF | TGTGCCAGCAGTGAAGCGGGGACAGTCTACGAGCAGTACTTC
TRBJ1-2 | NA | NA | TRBV9 | CASSVVTGVLTF | TGTGCCAGCAGCGTAGTGACAGGCGTTCTCACCTTC
TRBJ2-7 | NA | TRBD1 | TRBV12-3/TRBV12-4 | CASSDRTGNEQYF | TGTGCCAGCAGTGATCGGACAGGTAACGAGCAGTACTTC
TRBJ2-7 | NA | NA | TRBV10-3 | CAISESRAQQYF | TGTGCCATCAGTGAGTCGAGGGCTCAGCAGTACTTC
TRBJ2-7 | NA | NA | TRBV30 | CAWSVSGGGYEQYF | TGTGCCTGGAGTGTTTCAGGTGGAGGATACGAGCAGTACTTC
TRBJ1-2 | NA | TRBD1 | TRBV28 | CASSSPPPTGGGGYTF | TGTGCCAGCAGTTCTCCCCCACCGACAGGGGGCGGAGGCTACACCTTC
TRBJ2-7 | NA | NA | TRBV6-5 | CASSRDFNSYEQYF | TGTGCCAGCAGCAGGGACTTCAACTCCTACGAGCAGTACTTC
TRBJ2-5 | NA | NA | TRBV11-3 | CASSLDGTYQETQYF | TGTGCCAGCAGCTTAGACGGGACATACCAAGAGACCCAGTACTTC
TRBJ2-7 | once | TRBD1 | TRBV6-5 | CASGGRDRGYEQYF | TGTGCCAGCGGGGGTAGGGACAGGGGTTACGAGCAGTACTTC
TRBJ1-4 | NA | NA | TRBV29-1 | CSAEGHFKKLFF | TGCAGCGCCGAGGGGCATTTTAAAAAACTGTTTTTT
TRBJ1-6 | NA | NA | TRBV5-1 | CASSLIQSSYNSPLHF | TGCGCCAGCAGCTTAATACAGAGCTCCTATAATTCACCCCTCCACTTT
TRBJ1-1 | NA | NA | TRBV6-2/TRBV6-3 | CASSYKGTEAFF | TGTGCCAGCAGTTACAAGGGCACTGAAGCTTTCTTT
TRBJ1-1 | NA | NA | TRBV5-1 | CASSLSPEGITEAFF | TGCGCCAGCAGTCTCTCCCCAGAGGGGATTACTGAAGCTTTCTTT
TRBJ1-2 | few | NA | TRBV11-2 | CASSLAGTYGYTF | TGTGCCAGCAGCTTAGCAGGAACCTATGGCTACACCTTC
TRBJ1-6 | NA | NA | TRBV5-1 | CASSLTGSWDNSPLHF | TGCGCCAGCAGCCTTACAGGGAGTTGGGATAATTCACCCCTCCACTTT
TRBJ1-1 | NA | TRBD1 | TRBV10-1 | CASSELDRGSTEAFF | TGCGCCAGCAGTGAGCTTGACAGGGGGAGCACTGAAGCTTTCTTT